This T cell receptor beta chain appears in the sequencing data of a study of T cell responses to AZD1222 COVID-19 vaccine. The study, taken as a whole, reports: Spike-specific TCR breadth and depth were elevated following two AZD1222 doses. Reportedly, close to half of spike-specific TCRs are directed against unmutated variant regions.

In regard to this clone: Its antigen is as yet unknown.

Trimming took 5 bases from V and 5 from J, leaving 11 bases between them. CDR3 length equals 13 residues. Germline V CDR1 and CDR2: SGHRS, YFSETQ. Assay: immunoSEQ multiplex PCR; the TCRdb copy retains only in-frame clones and omits some. The sample lists some 150,000 clones, around 84% occurring once. Pooled together were second doses at about 4 or about 12 weeks. The gene calls are TRBV5-1 and TRBJ1-5; D not resolved. The sequencing here drew on peripheral blood, taken 28 days after the second AZD1222 dose. The sequence came from an adult who received the AZD1222 COVID-19 vaccine. The CDR3 coding sequence is TGCGCCAGCAGGGTCGATGACGATCAGCCCCAGCATTTT. It encodes CASRVDDDQPQHF.